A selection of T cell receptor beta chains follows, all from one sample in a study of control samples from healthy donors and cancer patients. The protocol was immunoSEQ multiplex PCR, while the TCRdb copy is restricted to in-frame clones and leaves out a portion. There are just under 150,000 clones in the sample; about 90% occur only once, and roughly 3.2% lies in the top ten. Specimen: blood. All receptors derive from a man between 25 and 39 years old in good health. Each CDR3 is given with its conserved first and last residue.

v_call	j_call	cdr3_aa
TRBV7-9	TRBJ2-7	CASSTASGGPYEQYF
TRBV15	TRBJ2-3	CATSRDLQPGTDTQYF
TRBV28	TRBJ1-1	CASSVGDLMNTEAFF
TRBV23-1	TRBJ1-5	CASSEKCDAGGMRGNQPQHF
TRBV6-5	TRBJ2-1	CASSYEVSVYNEQFF
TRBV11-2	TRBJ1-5	CASSPGGVYQPQHF
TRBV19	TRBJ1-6	CASSPVAGLNSPLHF
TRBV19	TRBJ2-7	CASSMGGGEQYF
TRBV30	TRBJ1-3	CAWIQGNTIYF
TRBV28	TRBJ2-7	CASSLSGQGTYEQYF
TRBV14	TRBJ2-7	CASSQVDSGERRDEQYF
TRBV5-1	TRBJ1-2	CASSLGLGYTF
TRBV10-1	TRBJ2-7	CASSDGVSYEQYF
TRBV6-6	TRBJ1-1	CASRPGGAAEAFF
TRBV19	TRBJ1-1	CASSIGYRGNTEAFF
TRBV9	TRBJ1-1	CASSAGQGSEAFF
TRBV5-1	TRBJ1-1	CASSKEGTEAFF
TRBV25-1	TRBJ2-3	CASSPSGADTQYF
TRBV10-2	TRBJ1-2	CASSENTNYGYTF
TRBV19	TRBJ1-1	CASSIPPGQGVFF
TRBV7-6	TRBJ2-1	CASSLSITGNEQFF
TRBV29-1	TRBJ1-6	CSVSTGVYSPLHF
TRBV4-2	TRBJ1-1	CASSQEPRTPEAFF
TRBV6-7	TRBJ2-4	CASSPDRKNIQYF
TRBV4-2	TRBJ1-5	CASSQDPRDQPQHF
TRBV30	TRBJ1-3	CAWSVPGNTIYF
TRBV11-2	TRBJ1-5	CASSLDRGGNQPQHF
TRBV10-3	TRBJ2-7	CAIRDRAYEQYF
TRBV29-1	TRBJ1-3	CSVEGGASGNTIYF
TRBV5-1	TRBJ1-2	CASSLGSDYYGYTF
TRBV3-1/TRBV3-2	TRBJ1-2	CASSPGTGGRYGYTF
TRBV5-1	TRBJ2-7	CASSLWASGDYEQYF
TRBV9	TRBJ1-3	CASSVDGLAGNTIYF
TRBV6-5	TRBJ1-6	CASSQYRDSKSPLHF
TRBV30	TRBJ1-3	CAWSEGVSGNTIYF
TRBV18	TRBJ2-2	CASSPVRATNTGELFF
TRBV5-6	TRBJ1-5	CASSLAVAANQPQHF
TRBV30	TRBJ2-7	CAWSVSQRGEQYF
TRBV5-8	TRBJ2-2	CASSLVGGFTGELFF
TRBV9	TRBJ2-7	CASSVAGGQASEQYF
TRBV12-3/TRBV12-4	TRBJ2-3	CASRSTDTQYF
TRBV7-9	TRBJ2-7	CASSFSGLSSYEQYF
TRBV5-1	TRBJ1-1	CASSLAPNTEAFF
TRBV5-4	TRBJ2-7	CASRPGLANEQYF
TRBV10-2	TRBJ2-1	CASSHDSGGLVNEQFF
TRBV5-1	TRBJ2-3	CASSLDGGLSTDTQYF
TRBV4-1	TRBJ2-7	CASSSGLYEQYF
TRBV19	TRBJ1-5	CASSVRDRGLEQPQHF
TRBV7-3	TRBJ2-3	CASSASTSGGSDTQYF
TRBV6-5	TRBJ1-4	CASSPTGSANEKLFF
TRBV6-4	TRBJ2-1	CASSDSKTSGHNEQFF
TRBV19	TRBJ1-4	CASSSRGLGEKLFF
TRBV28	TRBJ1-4	CASTLAQGTGEKLFF
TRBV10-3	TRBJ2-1	CAINQVSGGSYNEQFF
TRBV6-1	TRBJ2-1	CASSANQMDGVNYNEQFF
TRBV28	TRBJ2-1	CASSLRGQGYNEQFF
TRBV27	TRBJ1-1	CASPRLNTEAFF